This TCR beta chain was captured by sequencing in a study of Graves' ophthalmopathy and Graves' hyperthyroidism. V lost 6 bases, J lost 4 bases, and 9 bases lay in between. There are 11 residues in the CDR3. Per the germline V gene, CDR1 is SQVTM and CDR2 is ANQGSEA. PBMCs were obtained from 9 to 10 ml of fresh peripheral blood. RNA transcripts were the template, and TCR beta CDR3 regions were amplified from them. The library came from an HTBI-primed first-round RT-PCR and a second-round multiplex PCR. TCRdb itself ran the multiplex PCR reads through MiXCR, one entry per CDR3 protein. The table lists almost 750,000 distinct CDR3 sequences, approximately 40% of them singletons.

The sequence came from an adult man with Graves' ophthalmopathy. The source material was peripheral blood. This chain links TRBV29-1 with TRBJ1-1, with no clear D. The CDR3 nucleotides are TGCAGCGTGGCTCTTGGCACTGAAGCTTTCTTT. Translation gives CSVALGTEAFF.